This T cell receptor beta chain derives from a study of radiation and T cells in renal cell carcinoma. Sequencing was performed with immunoSEQ multiplex PCR; in TCRdb, only in-frame clones are kept and a portion is missing. The sample contains about 130,000 clones, about four fifths of which appear only once. Noted time point: baseline pretreatment blood. Documented treatment: 15 Gy SBRT to primary tumor, nephrectomy 4 weeks later. The sample here was blood, taken from a patient whose treatment included radiotherapy and nephrectomy. This TCR came from a woman between 55 and 75 years old with renal cell carcinoma.

The CDR3 DNA is TGTGCCAGCAGCGCCCCGGGGCTTTACGAGCAGTACTTC. Amino acids: CASSAPGLYEQYF. V gene TRBV6-5 combines with J gene TRBJ2-7; D tentatively reads TRBD1 or TRBD2 (5 bases each). Per germline, CDR1 MNHEY and CDR2 SVGAGI. This CDR3 is 13 amino acids long. With 6 bases removed from V and 4 bases from J, the gap between germline ends came to 13 bases.